This T cell receptor (beta chain) is drawn from a study of T cells in localized non-small cell lung cancer. Study-wide results and caveats: When the top 100 tumor clones were examined, a median approximately 54 of them also appeared in the adjacent lung, which was paired and uninvolved. Tumor showed lower T cell clonality than uninvolved adjacent lung, where it was highest.

Sequencing was performed with immunoSEQ multiplex PCR; in TCRdb, only in-frame clones are kept and a portion is missing. The sample shows about 34,000 clones, 85% to 90% of them seen only once. Of note for this clone: Its target is not known.

The receptor's source is a woman aged 35 to 70 with stage I lung adenocarcinoma. The input for sequencing was peripheral blood, taken before any cancer treatment.

CDR3: CASSFDSIGPKYIQYF. The CDR3 DNA sequence: TGCGCCAGCAGCTTTGACTCGATAGGGCCAAAATACATTCAGTACTTC. This chain connects TRBV5-1 to TRBJ2-4; D is unresolved. Germline assignment: CDR1 SGHRS and CDR2 YFSETQ. The V gene lost 2 bases and the J gene lost 8 bases, with 20 bases spanning the gap. The CDR3 is 16 amino acids.